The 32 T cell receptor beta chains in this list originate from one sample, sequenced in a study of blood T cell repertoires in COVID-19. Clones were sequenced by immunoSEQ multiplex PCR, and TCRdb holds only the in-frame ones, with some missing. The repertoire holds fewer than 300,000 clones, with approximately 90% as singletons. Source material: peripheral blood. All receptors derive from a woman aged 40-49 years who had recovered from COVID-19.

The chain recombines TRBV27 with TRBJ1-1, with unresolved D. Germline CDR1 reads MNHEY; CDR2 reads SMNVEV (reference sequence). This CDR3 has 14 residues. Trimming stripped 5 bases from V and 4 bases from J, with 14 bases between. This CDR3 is CASSHGRRRTEAFF. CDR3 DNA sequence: TGTGCCAGCAGTCACGGACGGAGGCGCACTGAAGCTTTCTTT.

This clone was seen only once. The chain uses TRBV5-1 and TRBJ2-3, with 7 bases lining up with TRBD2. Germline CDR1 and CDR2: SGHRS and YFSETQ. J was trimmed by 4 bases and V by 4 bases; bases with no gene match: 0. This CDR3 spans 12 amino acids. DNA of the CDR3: TGCGCCAGCAGCCGGGGGGCAGATACGCAGTATTTT. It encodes CASSRGADTQYF.

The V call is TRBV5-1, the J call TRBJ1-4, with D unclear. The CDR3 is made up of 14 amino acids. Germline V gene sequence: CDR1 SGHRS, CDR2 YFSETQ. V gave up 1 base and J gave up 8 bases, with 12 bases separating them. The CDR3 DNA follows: TGCGCCAGCAGCTTGTGGGTAGGGAGAGAAAAACTGTTTTTT. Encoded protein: CASSLWVGREKLFF.

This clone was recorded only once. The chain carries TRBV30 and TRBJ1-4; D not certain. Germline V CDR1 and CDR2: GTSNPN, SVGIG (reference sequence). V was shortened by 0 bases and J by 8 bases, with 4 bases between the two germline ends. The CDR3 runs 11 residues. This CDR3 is CAWSVQEKLFF. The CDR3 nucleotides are TGTGCCTGGAGTGTACAGGAAAAACTGTTTTTT.

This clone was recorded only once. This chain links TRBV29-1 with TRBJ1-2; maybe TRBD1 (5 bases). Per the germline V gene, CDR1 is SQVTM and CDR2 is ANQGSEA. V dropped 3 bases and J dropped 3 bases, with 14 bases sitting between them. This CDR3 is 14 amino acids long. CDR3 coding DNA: TGCAGCGTTGAGGTCAGGGAGGGGCACTATGGCTACACCTTC. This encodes CSVEVREGHYGYTF.

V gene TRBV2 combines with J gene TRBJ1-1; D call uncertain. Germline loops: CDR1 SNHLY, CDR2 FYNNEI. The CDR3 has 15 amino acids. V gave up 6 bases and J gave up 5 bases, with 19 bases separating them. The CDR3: CASRGEGIVRTEAFF. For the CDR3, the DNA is TGTGCCAGCAGGGGTGAGGGTATAGTGAGGACTGAAGCTTTCTTT.

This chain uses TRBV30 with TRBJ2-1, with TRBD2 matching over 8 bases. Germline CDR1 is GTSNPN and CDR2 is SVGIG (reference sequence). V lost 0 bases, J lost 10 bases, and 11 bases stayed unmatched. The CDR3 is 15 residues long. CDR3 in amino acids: CAWSVVAGGLGEQFF. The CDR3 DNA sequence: TGTGCCTGGAGTGTGGTGGCGGGAGGCTTGGGGGAGCAGTTCTTC.

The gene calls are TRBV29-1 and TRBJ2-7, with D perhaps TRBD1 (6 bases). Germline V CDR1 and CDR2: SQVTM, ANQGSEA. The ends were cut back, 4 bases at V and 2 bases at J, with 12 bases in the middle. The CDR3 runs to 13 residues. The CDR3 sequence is CSVVSGVTYEQYF. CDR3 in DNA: TGCAGCGTTGTCTCAGGGGTAACCTACGAGCAGTACTTC.

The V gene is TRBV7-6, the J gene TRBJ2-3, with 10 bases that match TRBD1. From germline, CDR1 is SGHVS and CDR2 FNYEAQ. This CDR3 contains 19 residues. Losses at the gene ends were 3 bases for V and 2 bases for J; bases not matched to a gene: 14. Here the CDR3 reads CASSLSAQGQGPSTDTQYF. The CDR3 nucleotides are TGTGCCAGCAGCTTGAGCGCCCAGGGACAGGGGCCCTCCACAGATACGCAGTATTTT. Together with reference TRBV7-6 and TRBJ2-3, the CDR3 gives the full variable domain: GAGVSQSPRYKVTKRGQDVALRCDPISGHVSLYWYRQALGQGPEFLTYFNYEAQQDKSGLPNDRFSAERPEGSISTLTIQRTEQRDSAMYRCASSLSAQGQGPSTDTQYFGPGTRLTVL.

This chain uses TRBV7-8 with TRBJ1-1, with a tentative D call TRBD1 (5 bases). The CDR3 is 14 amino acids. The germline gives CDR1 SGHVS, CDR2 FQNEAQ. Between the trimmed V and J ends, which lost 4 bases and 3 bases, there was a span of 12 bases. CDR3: CASSSAWGDTEAFF. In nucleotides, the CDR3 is TGTGCCAGCAGCTCGGCCTGGGGGGACACTGAAGCTTTCTTT.

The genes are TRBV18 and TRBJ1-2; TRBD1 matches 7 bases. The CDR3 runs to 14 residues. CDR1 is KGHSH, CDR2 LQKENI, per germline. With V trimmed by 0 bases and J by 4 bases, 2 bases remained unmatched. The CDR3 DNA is TGTGCCAGCTCACCACCGGACAGGTCCTATGGCTACACCTTC. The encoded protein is CASSPPDRSYGYTF.

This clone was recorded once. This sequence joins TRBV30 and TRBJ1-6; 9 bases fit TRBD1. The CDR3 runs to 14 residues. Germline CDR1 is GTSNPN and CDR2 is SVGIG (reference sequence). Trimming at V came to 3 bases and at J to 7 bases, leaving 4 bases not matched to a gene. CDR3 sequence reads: CAWSTGTGNSPLHF. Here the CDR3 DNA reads TGTGCCTGGAGCACAGGGACAGGGAATTCACCCCTCCACTTT.

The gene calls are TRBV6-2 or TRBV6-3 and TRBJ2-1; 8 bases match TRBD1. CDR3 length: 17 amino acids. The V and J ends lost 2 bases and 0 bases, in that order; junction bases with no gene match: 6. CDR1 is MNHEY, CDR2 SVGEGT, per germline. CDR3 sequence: CASSYPQGAVSYNEQFF. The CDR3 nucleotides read TGTGCCAGCAGTTACCCCCAGGGGGCCGTCTCCTACAATGAGCAGTTCTTC.

CDR3 protein: CASSRLAGEGGETQYF. The CDR3 DNA follows: TGTGCCAGCAGTCGACTAGCGGGAGAGGGCGGGGAGACCCAGTACTTC. The J gene is TRBJ2-5, the V gene TRBV6-2 or TRBV6-3, with 12 bases matching TRBD2. The V gene end was trimmed by 5 bases and the J gene end by 5 bases; junction bases not matched to a gene: 9. Per germline, CDR1 MNHEY and CDR2 SVGEGT. The CDR3 has 16 amino acids.

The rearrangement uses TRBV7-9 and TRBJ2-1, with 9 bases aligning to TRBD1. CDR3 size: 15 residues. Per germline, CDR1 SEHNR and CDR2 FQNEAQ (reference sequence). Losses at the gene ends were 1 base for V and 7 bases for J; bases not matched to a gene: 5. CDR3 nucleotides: TGTGCCAGCAGCTTAGTTGGGACAGGGTATAATGAGCAGTTCTTC. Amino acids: CASSLVGTGYNEQFF.

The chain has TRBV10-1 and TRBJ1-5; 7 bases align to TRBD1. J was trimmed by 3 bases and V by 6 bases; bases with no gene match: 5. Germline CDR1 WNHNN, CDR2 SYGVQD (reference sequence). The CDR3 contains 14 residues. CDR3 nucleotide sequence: TGCGCCAGCAGCGTCGACAGGGTCAATCAGCCCCAGCATTTT. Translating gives CASSVDRVNQPQHF.

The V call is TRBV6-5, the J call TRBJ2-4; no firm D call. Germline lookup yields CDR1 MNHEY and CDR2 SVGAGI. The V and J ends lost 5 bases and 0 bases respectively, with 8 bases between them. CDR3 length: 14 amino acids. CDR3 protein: CASSPSIAKNIQYF. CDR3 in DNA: TGTGCCAGCAGTCCCTCTATAGCCAAAAACATTCAGTACTTC.

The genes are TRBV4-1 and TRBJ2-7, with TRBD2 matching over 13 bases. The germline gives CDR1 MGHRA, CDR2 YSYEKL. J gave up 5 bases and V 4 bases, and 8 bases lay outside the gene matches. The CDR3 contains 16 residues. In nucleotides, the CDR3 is TGCGCCAGCAGCCCCCCTGAGGGGACTAGCGGGGACGAGCAGTACGTC. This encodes CASSPPEGTSGDEQYV.

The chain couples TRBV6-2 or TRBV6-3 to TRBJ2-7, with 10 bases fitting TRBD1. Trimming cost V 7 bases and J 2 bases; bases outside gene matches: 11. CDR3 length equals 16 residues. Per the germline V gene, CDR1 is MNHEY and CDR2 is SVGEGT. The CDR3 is CASTPAGQGPTYEQYF. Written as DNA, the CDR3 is TGTGCCAGCACCCCCGCGGGACAGGGGCCAACCTACGAGCAGTACTTC.

The CDR3, as DNA: TGTGCCAGTAGTAAACGACTAGCGGGAGGGTTGGAGACCCAGTACTTC. As protein: CASSKRLAGGLETQYF. V usage is TRBV19 and J usage is TRBJ2-5, with 14 bases matching TRBD2. This CDR3 comprises 16 residues. CDR1 is LNHDA, CDR2 SQIVND, per germline (reference sequence). V lost 4 bases, J lost 5 bases, and 6 bases stayed unmatched.

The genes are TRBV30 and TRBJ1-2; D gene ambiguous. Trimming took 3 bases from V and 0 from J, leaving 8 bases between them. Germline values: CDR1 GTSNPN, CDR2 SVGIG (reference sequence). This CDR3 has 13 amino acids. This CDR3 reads CAWSTTANYGYTF. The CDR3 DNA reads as TGTGCCTGGAGCACCACGGCTAACTATGGCTACACCTTC.

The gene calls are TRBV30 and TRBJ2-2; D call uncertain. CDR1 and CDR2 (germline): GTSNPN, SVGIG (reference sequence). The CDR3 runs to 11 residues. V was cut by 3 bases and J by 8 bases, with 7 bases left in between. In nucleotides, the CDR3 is TGTGCCTGGAGGGCCTGGGGGGAGCTGTTTTTT. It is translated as CAWRAWGELFF.

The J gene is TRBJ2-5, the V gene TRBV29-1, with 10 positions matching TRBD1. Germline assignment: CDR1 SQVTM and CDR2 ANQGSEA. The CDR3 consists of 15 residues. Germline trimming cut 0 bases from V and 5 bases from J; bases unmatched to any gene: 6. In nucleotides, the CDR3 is TGCAGCGTTGAAGATGGGACAGGGGATCGGGAGACCCAGTACTTC. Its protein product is CSVEDGTGDRETQYF.

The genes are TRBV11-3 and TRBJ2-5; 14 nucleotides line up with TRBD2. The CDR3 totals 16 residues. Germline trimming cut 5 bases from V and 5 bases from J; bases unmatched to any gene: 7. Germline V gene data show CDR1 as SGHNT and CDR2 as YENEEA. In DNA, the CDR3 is TGTGCCAGCAGCCCGGGGACTAGCGGGGGCGGGGAGACCCAGTACTTC. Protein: CASSPGTSGGGETQYF.

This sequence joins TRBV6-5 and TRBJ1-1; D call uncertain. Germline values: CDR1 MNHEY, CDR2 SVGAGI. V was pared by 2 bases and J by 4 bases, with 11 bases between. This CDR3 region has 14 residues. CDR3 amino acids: CASSYPPPSTEAFF. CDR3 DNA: TGTGCCAGCAGTTACCCCCCCCCGTCCACTGAAGCTTTCTTT.

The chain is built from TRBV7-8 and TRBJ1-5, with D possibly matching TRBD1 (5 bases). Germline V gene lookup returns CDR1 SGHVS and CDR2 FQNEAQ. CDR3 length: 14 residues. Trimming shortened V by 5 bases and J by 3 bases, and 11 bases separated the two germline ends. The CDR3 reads CASSSPGLNQPQHF. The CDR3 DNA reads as TGTGCCAGCAGCAGCCCGGGACTCAATCAGCCCCAGCATTTT.

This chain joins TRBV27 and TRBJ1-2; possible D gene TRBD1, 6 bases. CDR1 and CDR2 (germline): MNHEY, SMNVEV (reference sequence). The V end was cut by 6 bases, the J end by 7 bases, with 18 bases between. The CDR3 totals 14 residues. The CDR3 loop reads CASRHRSGAVGYTF. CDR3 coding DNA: TGTGCCAGCAGACACCGGTCAGGGGCGGTTGGCTACACCTTC.

The CDR3: CASSVGGSRIEQETQYF. For the CDR3, the DNA is TGTGCCAGCAGCGTAGGTGGGAGCCGAATCGAACAAGAGACCCAGTACTTC. The rearrangement uses TRBV9 and TRBJ2-5; weak D call: TRBD2 (5 bases). Germline CDR1 SGDLS, CDR2 YYNGEE. Trimming took off 0 bases at V and 2 bases at J, with 17 bases between the two ends. The length of the CDR3 is 17 residues.

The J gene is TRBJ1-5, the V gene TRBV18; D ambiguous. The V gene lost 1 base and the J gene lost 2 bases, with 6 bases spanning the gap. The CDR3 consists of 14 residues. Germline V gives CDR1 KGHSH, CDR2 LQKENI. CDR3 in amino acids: CASSPRPRNQPQHF. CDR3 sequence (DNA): TGTGCCAGCTCACCACGGCCGCGCAATCAGCCCCAGCATTTT.

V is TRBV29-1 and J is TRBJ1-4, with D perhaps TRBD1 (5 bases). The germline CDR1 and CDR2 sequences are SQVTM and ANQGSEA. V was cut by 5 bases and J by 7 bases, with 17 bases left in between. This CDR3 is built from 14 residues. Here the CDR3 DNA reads TGCAGCGTTAGGCCCCAGGGTGAAGGTGAAAAACTGTTTTTT. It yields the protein CSVRPQGEGEKLFF.

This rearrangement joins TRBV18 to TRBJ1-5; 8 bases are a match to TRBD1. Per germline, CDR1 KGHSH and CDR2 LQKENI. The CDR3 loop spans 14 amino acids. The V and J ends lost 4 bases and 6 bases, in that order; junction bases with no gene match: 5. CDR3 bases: TGTGCCAGCTCACGAGACAGGGGCGGTCAGCCCCAGCATTTT. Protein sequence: CASSRDRGGQPQHF. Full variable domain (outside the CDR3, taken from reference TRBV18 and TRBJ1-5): NAGVMQNPRHLVRRRGQEARLRCSPMKGHSHVYWYRQLPEEGLKFMVYLQKENIIDESGMPKERFSAEFPKEGPSILRIQQVVRGDSAAYFCASSRDRGGQPQHFGDGTRLSIL.

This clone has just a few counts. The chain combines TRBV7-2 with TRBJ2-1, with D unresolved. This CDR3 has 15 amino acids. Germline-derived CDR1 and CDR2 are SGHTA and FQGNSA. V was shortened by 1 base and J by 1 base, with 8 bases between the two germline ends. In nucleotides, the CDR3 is TGTGCCAGCAGCTTAGTTGCGGATTCCTACAATGAGCAGTTCTTC. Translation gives CASSLVADSYNEQFF.